This T cell receptor beta chain originates from a study of beta chain features in type 1 diabetes. Study findings and constraints: Fewer insertions but more deletions were seen at VDJ junctions in type 1 diabetes patients. Whether HLA type affects TCRB rearrangement stayed undetermined in the present work. Cells that show high TCR expression could be over-represented by cDNA sequencing.

The junction had 6 bases not matched to a gene; V was cut back by 8 bases and J by 5 bases. This CDR3 has 13 amino acids. Germline V lookup: CDR1 MNHEY, CDR2 SMNVEV (reference sequence). Sequenced material consisted of expressed TCRB transcripts (all of the isolated RNA was reverse transcribed). Sequenced by immunoSEQ multiplex PCR; TCRdb stores in-frame clones only, minus some. The sample includes roughly 310,000 clones, 11% of them seen just once. On this clone itself: Its antigen is still unknown.

Source material: naive CD4+ T cells from blood. V is TRBV27 and J is TRBJ2-5; 9 bases are shared with TRBD1. The TCR was taken from a woman younger than 45 in good health. The CDR3 DNA follows: TGTGCCAGCCACAGGGGGCGCGGGGAGACCCAGTACTTC. Its translation is CASHRGRGETQYF.